The 10 T cell receptor beta chains below were found in one sample sequenced in a study. TCRdb itself ran the RT-PCR reads through MiXCR, one entry per CDR3 protein. The sample includes more than 600,000 distinct CDR3 sequences, more than 13% of them seen just once. The sequencing input was memory CD4+ T cells from blood. All receptors derive from a female donor in good health, serving as a healthy control.

In this sample, this clonotype turned up a few times. The rearrangement uses TRBV7-6 and TRBJ2-3, with TRBD1 identical over 9 bases. The CDR3 has 15 residues. CDR1 SGHVS and CDR2 FNYEAQ come from the germline V gene. V was pared by 3 bases and J by 4 bases, with 5 bases of the junction left unmatched. The CDR3 nucleotides read TGTGCCAGCAGCTTGGTACAGGGGGCGGCAGATACGCAGTATTTT. It codes for CASSLVQGAADTQYF. The complete variable domain, with remaining parts taken from reference TRBV7-6 and TRBJ2-3, reads GAGVSQSPRYKVTKRGQDVALRCDPISGHVSLYWYRQALGQGPEFLTYFNYEAQQDKSGLPNDRFSAERPEGSISTLTIQRTEQRDSAMYRCASSLVQGAADTQYFGPGTRLTVL.

This clonotype was seen at least ten times. The chain carries TRBV5-6 and TRBJ2-1, with 7 bases aligning to TRBD1. The CDR3 is 13 residues long. Germline V CDR1 and CDR2: SGHDT, YYEEEE. J gave up 8 bases and V 0 bases, and 2 bases lay outside the gene matches. The CDR3: CASSLADRDEQFF. For the CDR3, the DNA is TGTGCCAGCAGCTTGGCCGACAGGGATGAGCAGTTCTTC. The full variable domain, in which reference TRBV5-6 and TRBJ2-1 provide the parts outside the CDR3, is DAGVTQSPTHLIKTRGQQVTLRCSPKSGHDTVSWYQQALGQGPQFIFQYYEEEERQRGNFPDRFSGHQFPNYSSELNVNALLLGDSALYLCASSLADRDEQFFGPGTRLTVL.

The chain is built from TRBV20-1 and TRBJ2-1; 8 bases fit TRBD1. J gave up 0 bases and V 5 bases, and 6 bases lay outside the gene matches. This CDR3 is 15 amino acids long. Germline CDR1 and CDR2: DFQATT and SNEGSKA (reference sequence). This chain's CDR3 is CSAPQGASSYNEQFF. The CDR3 region has the DNA TGCAGTGCTCCCCAGGGGGCGAGCTCCTACAATGAGCAGTTCTTC.

The V call is TRBV10-3, the J call TRBJ1-2; D not certain. Trimming shortened V by 3 bases and J by 2 bases, and 7 bases separated the two germline ends. Germline assignment: CDR1 ENHRY and CDR2 SYGVKD. The CDR3 totals 13 residues. The CDR3: CAISEGQNYGYTF. The CDR3 DNA follows: TGTGCCATCAGTGAAGGTCAGAACTATGGCTACACCTTC.

Worth noting for this clonotype: The conserved phenylalanine or tryptophan is not found at the CDR3 terminus, so this likely reflects a read error. This chain connects TRBV5-1 to TRBJ1-4; D remains ambiguous. Trimming removed 0 bases at V and 0 bases at J, with 12 bases between. This CDR3 has 17 residues. Germline assignment: CDR1 SGHRS and CDR2 YFSETQ. CDR3 bases: TGCGCCAGCAGCTTGGCCGGATTACAAGCAACTAATGAAAAACTGTTTTCT. Protein: CASSLAGLQATNEKLFS.

A word on this clonotype: One junction end does not reproduce the germline sequence, and a read error may be involved. The chain employs TRBV5-1 and TRBJ2-2, with 7 bases that match TRBD1. Looked up from germline, CDR1 is SGHRS and CDR2 is YFSETQ. This CDR3 comprises 15 residues. The CDR3: CASNLRTGDTGELFF. CDR3 DNA sequence: TGCGCCAGCAACTTGAGGACAGGCGACACCGGGGAGCTGTTTTTT.

The J gene is TRBJ1-1, the V gene TRBV4-2; no firm D call. Deletions cut 4 bases from V and 1 base from J, with 10 bases between. The CDR3 loop spans 14 amino acids. From germline, CDR1 is LGHNA and CDR2 YNFKEQ. The DNA of the CDR3 is TGTGCCAGCAGCCCCGAGGGAGGGAACACTGAAGCTTTCTTT. It translates to CASSPEGGNTEAFF.

There are a few counts of this clonotype. The chain carries TRBV29-1 and TRBJ1-2; D unresolved. The CDR3 sequence is 10 residues long. Trimming removed 7 bases from V and 6 bases from J, with 9 bases in between. CDR1 and CDR2 from the germline V gene are SQVTM and ANQGSEA. CDR3: CSATGNGYTF. CDR3 nucleotide sequence: TGCAGCGCCACGGGGAATGGCTACACCTTC.

This clonotype was counted only a few times. The chain uses TRBV12-3 or TRBV12-4 and TRBJ1-2; 9 positions agree with TRBD1. After removal of 4 bases from V and 5 bases from J, the junction contained 11 bases not matched to a gene. The CDR3 sequence is 16 residues long. CDR3 nucleotides: TGTGCCAGCAGTTCCTCTTTAGACAGGGGGTCTTATGGCTACACCTTC. This gives the protein CASSSSLDRGSYGYTF.

The sample holds many counts of this clonotype. The chain recombines TRBV5-6 with TRBJ2-2, with D unresolved. Trimming took 4 bases from V and 3 from J, leaving 10 bases between them. The V gene's germline CDR1 is SGHDT and CDR2 YYEEEE. The CDR3 loop spans 14 amino acids. The DNA of the CDR3 is TGTGCCAGCAGCCGCGGTCGGGACACCGGGGAGCTGTTTTTT. Residues: CASSRGRDTGELFF.